Listed below are T cell receptor beta chains from one sample, sequenced in a study of cytomegalovirus exposure and HLA in healthy donors. Sequenced by immunoSEQ multiplex PCR; TCRdb stores in-frame clones only, minus some. The sample shows 150,000 to 200,000 clones, 75% to 90% of them seen only once. Specimen: PBMCs. Receptors originate from a woman aged 50 to 60 in good health and CMV-seropositive. Both conserved end residues are part of each CDR3. A D gene is named only where the DNA matches it firmly. Clone sizes are given selectively: once, few, many, or a class where the clone is expanded.

.	TRBV2	.	TRBJ2-5	15	TGTGCCAGCAGTGAAGATCTGGACTACCAAGAGACCCAGTACTTC	CASSEDLDYQETQYF
.	TRBV28	TRBD1	TRBJ2-5	16	TGTGCCAGCACAGAGGGGGGAACAGGGGGACGAGAGACCCAGTACTTC	CASTEGGTGGRETQYF
few	TRBV28	.	TRBJ1-4	15	TGTGCCAGCCTTTCCCACGGGACAAAGAATGAAAAACTGTTTTTT	CASLSHGTKNEKLFF
.	TRBV7-6	.	TRBJ1-4	13	TGTGCCAGCAGCTACTCGCGAGGTGAAAAACTGTTTTTT	CASSYSRGEKLFF
.	TRBV6-1	.	TRBJ2-7	15	TGTGCCAGCAGAGCCCAGGGTATCAGCTCCTACGAGCAGTACTTC	CASRAQGISSYEQYF
.	TRBV13	.	TRBJ2-3	14	TGTGCCAGCAGCTTCAGACAGTCAGCGGATACGCAGTATTTT	CASSFRQSADTQYF
.	TRBV29-1	TRBD1	TRBJ2-7	14	TGCAGCGTTGAAGTTCAGACAGGGGTAAGCGAGCAGTACTTC	CSVEVQTGVSEQYF
.	TRBV10-3	.	TRBJ1-3	15	TGTGCCATCAGTGAGTCGGGGGGGTCTGGAAACACCATATATTTT	CAISESGGSGNTIYF
.	TRBV6-5	.	TRBJ1-6	15	TGTGCCAGCAGCCCACGGGTCAATGGAGATTCACCCCTCCACTTT	CASSPRVNGDSPLHF
.	TRBV28	.	TRBJ1-5	15	TGTGCCAGCAGTTCACCGGGACAAGTGAAACAGCCCCAGCATTTT	CASSSPGQVKQPQHF
.	TRBV5-1	TRBD1	TRBJ2-3	15	TGCGCCAGCACACCGACAGGGGGCTGGGCAGATACGCAGTATTTT	CASTPTGGWADTQYF
.	TRBV6-5	TRBD1	TRBJ1-5	13	TGTGCCAGCAGTCATACAGGGGTTCAGCCCCAGCATTTT	CASSHTGVQPQHF
.	TRBV6-5	TRBD1	TRBJ2-1	13	TGTGCCAGCAGGGGGACAGGGTACAATGAGCAGTTCTTC	CASRGTGYNEQFF
once	TRBV19	.	TRBJ2-4	17	TGTGCCAGTGCGGACAGCAGTCGTAACCTAGCCAAAAACATTCAGTACTTC	CASADSSRNLAKNIQYF
once	TRBV6-5	.	TRBJ2-5	13	TGTGCCAGCAGTACGAGTAGCACGAAGACCCAGTACTTC	CASSTSSTKTQYF
.	TRBV15	.	TRBJ1-1	17	TGTGCCACCAGCAGAGATGGTGCCTACAGCTTAAACACTGAAGCTTTCTTT	CATSRDGAYSLNTEAFF
.	TRBV10-3	TRBD2	TRBJ2-4	16	TGTGCCATCAGTGAGGTTAGCGGGGCTCCGGTGGACATTCAGTACTTC	CAISEVSGAPVDIQYF
.	TRBV7-2	TRBD2	TRBJ2-7	16	TGTGCCAGCAGCTTAGGGGGAGGGGCAGGGACCTACGAGCAGTACTTC	CASSLGGGAGTYEQYF
.	TRBV15	.	TRBJ2-2	16	TGTGCCACCAGCAGAGACCCACTAACGAACACCGGGGAGCTGTTTTTT	CATSRDPLTNTGELFF
.	TRBV28	.	TRBJ2-2	17	TGTGCCAGCACAGGGGTCTGGGACGGAAGCAACACCGGGGAGCTGTTTTTT	CASTGVWDGSNTGELFF
.	TRBV4-1	.	TRBJ2-1	17	TGCGCCAGCAGCCAAGCCAGCGACCGGAGGTTGGGAAATGAGCAGTTCTTC	CASSQASDRRLGNEQFF
.	TRBV10-2	TRBD1	TRBJ1-5	12	TGCGCCACCGGGACAGCGAATCAGCCCCAGCATTTT	CATGTANQPQHF
.	TRBV2	TRBD1	TRBJ2-3	15	TGTGCCAGCGGACCGGACAGGGGGGCCCCAGATACGCAGTATTTT	CASGPDRGAPDTQYF
.	TRBV7-2	TRBD1	TRBJ2-7	14	TGTGCCAGCAGCTTAAGGGGACAGGCCTACGAGCAGTACTTC	CASSLRGQAYEQYF
.	TRBV10-3	TRBD1	TRBJ1-5	15	TGTGCCATCAGTGAGTCGGGACAGGTCAATCAGCCCCAGCATTTT	CAISESGQVNQPQHF
.	TRBV2	TRBD2	TRBJ2-4	14	TGTGCCAGCAGTGAAGGCGGGGGGGCTGACAGTCAGTACTTC	CASSEGGGADSQYF
.	TRBV27	.	TRBJ1-5	15	TGTGCCAGCAGAGGTGGGAGCCGGTCGGACCAGCCCCAGCATTTT	CASRGGSRSDQPQHF
.	TRBV6-5	.	TRBJ1-3	14	TGTGCCAGCAGTCGTACAGGGTATGGAAACACCATATATTTT	CASSRTGYGNTIYF
.	TRBV5-1	.	TRBJ2-3	15	TGCGCCAGCAGCTTGGCGGCCACGGGGACAGATACGCAGTATTTT	CASSLAATGTDTQYF
few	TRBV19	.	TRBJ2-5	16	TGTGCCAGTAGTCGTATTACGGGGATCAAGGAGGAGACCCAGTACTTC	CASSRITGIKEETQYF
.	TRBV5-6	TRBD2	TRBJ2-7	15	TGTGCCAGCAGCATGACTAGCGGGAGACCCCACGAGCAGTACTTC	CASSMTSGRPHEQYF
.	TRBV6-6	TRBD1	TRBJ1-4	12	TGTGCCAGCGGGACAGTTAATGAAAAACTGTTTTTT	CASGTVNEKLFF
few	TRBV5-4	TRBD2	TRBJ2-1	16	TGTGCCAGCAGCCCCCAGACTAGCCTCCCCTACAATGAGCAGTTCTTC	CASSPQTSLPYNEQFF
few	TRBV5-6	TRBD1	TRBJ2-2	15	TGTGCCAGCAGCAGCGGGACAGGGTGGGGCGGGGAGCTGTTTTTT	CASSSGTGWGGELFF
.	TRBV7-9	TRBD2	TRBJ2-7	14	TGTGCCAGCAGCTTAGAGGGACTAGCCGGCGAGCAGTACTTC	CASSLEGLAGEQYF
few	TRBV5-8	.	TRBJ2-7	12	TGTGCCAGCAGGTGGCTAGGAGGCGAGCAGTACTTC	CASRWLGGEQYF
few	TRBV11-3	.	TRBJ2-2	13	TGTGCCAGCAGCTTAGGCGAGGCCGGGGAGCTGTTTTTT	CASSLGEAGELFF
.	TRBV2	.	TRBJ1-5	17	TGTGCCAGCAGTGAAGCGGGAAAGGTGTGGGAGAATCAGCCCCAGCATTTT	CASSEAGKVWENQPQHF
.	TRBV7-2	.	TRBJ2-7	13	TGTGCCAGCAGCCCGGGTTTCTCCTACGAGCAGTACTTC	CASSPGFSYEQYF
.	TRBV19	TRBD2	TRBJ2-7	12	TGTGCCAGTAGCGGGAGGTCCTACGAGCAGTACTTC	CASSGRSYEQYF
.	TRBV28	.	TRBJ2-1	12	TGTGCCAGCAGCGAACTTTACAATGAGCAGTTCTTC	CASSELYNEQFF
.	TRBV28	TRBD1	TRBJ1-6	15	TGTGCCAGCAGTCCCGGGACAGCCTTGGGTTCACCCCTCCACTTT	CASSPGTALGSPLHF
.	TRBV28	.	TRBJ2-6	13	TGTGCCAGCAGATATAGTGGGGCCAACGTCCTGACTTTC	CASRYSGANVLTF
.	TRBV11-2	TRBD1	TRBJ1-1	15	TGTGCCAGCAGCTTCGGGACAGGGGGCTTGACTGAAGCTTTCTTT	CASSFGTGGLTEAFF
.	TRBV7-9	.	TRBJ2-5	13	TGTGCCAGCAGTCCTGGGCCCCATGTTGAGCAGTACTTC	CASSPGPHVEQYF
.	TRBV10-1	TRBD2	TRBJ2-6	17	TGCGCCAGCAGTGACTGGGGACTAGTGGTCGGGGCCAACGTCCTGACTTTC	CASSDWGLVVGANVLTF
few	TRBV7-9	.	TRBJ2-7	15	TGTGCCAGCAGCCCCTACCAAGCGAGCTCCTACGAGCAGTACTTC	CASSPYQASSYEQYF
.	TRBV7-9	.	TRBJ2-5	12	TGTTCCAGCAGCTCATCTACAGAGACCCAGTACTTC	CSSSSSTETQYF